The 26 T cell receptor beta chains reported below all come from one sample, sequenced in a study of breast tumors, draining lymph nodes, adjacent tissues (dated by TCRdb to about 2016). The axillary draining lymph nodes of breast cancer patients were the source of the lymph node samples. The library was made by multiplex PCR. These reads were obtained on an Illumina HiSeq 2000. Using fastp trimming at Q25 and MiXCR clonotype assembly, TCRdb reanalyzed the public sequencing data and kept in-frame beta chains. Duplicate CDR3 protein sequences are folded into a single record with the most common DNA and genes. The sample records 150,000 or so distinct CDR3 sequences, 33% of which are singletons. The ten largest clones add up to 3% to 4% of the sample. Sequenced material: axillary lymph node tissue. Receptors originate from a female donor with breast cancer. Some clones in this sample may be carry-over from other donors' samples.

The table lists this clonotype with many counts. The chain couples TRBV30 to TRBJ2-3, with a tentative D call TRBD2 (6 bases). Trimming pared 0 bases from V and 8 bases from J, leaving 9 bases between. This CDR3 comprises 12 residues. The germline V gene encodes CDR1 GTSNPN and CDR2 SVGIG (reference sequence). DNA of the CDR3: TGTGCCTGGAGTGTTTCCGGGGGTACGCAGTATTTT. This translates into CAWSVSGGTQYF.

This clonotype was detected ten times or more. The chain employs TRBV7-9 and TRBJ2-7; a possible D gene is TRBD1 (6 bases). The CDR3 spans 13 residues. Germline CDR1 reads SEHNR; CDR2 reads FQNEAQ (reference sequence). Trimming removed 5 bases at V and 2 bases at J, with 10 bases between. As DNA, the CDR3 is TGTGCCAGCAGCCCGAGGGGGACCTACGAGCAGTACTTC. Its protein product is CASSPRGTYEQYF.

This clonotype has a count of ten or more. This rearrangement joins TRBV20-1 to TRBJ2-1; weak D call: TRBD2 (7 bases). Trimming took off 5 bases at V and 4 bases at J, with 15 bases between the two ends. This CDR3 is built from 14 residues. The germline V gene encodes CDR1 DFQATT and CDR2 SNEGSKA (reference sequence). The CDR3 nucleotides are TGCAGTGCTGGAGGGGGGGGGGGATACAATGAGCAGTTCTTC. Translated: CSAGGGGGYNEQFF.

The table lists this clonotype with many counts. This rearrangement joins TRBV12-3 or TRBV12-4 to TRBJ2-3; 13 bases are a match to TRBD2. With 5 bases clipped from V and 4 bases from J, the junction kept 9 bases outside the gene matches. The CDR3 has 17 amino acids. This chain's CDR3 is CASSLRGLAGPADTQYF. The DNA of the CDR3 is TGTGCCAGCAGTCTCCGGGGACTAGCGGGGCCCGCAGATACGCAGTATTTT.

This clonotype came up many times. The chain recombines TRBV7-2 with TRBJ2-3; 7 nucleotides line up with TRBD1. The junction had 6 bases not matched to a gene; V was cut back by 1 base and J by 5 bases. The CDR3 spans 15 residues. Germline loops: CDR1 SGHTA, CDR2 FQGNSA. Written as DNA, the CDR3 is TGTGCCAGCAGCTTAGGGGGCCAGGGGGTAGATACGCAGTATTTT. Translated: CASSLGGQGVDTQYF.

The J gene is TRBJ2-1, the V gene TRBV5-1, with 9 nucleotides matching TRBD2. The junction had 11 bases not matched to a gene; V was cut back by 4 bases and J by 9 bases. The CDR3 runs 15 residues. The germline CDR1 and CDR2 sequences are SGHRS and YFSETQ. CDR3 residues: CASSPIAGVVAEQFF. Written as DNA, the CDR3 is TGCGCCAGCAGCCCCATAGCGGGGGTCGTCGCTGAGCAGTTCTTC. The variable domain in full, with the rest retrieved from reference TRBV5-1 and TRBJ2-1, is KAGVTQTPRYLIKTRGQQVTLSCSPISGHRSVSWYQQTPGQGLQFLFEYFSETQRNKGNFPGRFSGRQFSNSRSEMNVSTLELGDSALYLCASSPIAGVVAEQFFGPGTRLTVL.

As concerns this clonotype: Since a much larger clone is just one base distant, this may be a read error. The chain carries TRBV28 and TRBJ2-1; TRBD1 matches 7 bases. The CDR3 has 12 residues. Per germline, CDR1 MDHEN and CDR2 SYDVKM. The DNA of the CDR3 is TGTGCCAACAGTGAGGGACAGCGAGAGCAGTTCTTC. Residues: CANSEGQREQFF.

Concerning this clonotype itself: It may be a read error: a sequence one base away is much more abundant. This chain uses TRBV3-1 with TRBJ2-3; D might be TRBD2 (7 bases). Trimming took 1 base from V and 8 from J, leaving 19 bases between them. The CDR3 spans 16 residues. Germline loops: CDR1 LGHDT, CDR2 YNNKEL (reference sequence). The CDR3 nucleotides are TGTGCCAGCAGCCAAGGGGGGGGGGCTAGAAGGTTTACGCAGTATTTT. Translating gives CASSQGGGARRFTQYF.

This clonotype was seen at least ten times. The CDR3 sequence: CASSPRTGDFNEQFF. CDR3 coding DNA: TGTGCCAGCAGTCCCCGGACAGGGGATTTCAATGAGCAGTTCTTC. This chain uses TRBV6-5 with TRBJ2-1; 9 bases line up with TRBD1. After removal of 5 bases from V and 6 bases from J, the junction contained 8 bases not matched to a gene. This CDR3 spans 15 amino acids. Germline V gene lookup returns CDR1 MNHEY and CDR2 SVGAGI.

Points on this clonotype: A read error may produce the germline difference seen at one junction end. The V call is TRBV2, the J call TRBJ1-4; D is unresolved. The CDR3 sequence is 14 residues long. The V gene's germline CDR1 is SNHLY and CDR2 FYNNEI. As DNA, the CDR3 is TGCGCCTGTCAACGGACGGACTTAGATGAAAAACTGTTTTTT. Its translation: CACQRTDLDEKLFF.

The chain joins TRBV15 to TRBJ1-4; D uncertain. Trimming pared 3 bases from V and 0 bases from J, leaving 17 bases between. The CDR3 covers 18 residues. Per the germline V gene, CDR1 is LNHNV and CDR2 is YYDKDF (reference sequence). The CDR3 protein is CATSSLVPPTTTNEKLFF. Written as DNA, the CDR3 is TGTGCCACCAGCAGCTTAGTCCCCCCTACAACAACTAATGAAAAACTGTTTTTT.

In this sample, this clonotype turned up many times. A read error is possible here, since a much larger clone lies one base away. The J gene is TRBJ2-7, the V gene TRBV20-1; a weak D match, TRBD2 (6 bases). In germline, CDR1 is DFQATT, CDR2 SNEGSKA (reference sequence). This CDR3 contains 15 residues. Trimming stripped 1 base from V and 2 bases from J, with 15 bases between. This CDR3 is CSARGATSWAYEQYF. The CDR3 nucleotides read TGCAGTGCTAGAGGAGCCACTAGCTGGGCCTACGAGCAGTACTTC.

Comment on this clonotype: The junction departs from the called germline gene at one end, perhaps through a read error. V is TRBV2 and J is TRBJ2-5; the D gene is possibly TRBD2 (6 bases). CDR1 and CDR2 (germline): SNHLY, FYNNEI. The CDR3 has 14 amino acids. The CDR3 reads CASSGGEIQEIQYF. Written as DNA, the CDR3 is TGTGCCAGCAGTGGGGGGGAAATCCAAGAGATCCAGTACTTC.

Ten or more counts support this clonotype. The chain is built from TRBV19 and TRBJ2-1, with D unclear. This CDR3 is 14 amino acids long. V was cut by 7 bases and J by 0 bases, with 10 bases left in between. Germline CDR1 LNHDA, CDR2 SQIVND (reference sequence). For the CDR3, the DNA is TGTGCCAGTACTACCGAAGGCTCCTACAATGAGCAGTTCTTC. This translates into CASTTEGSYNEQFF. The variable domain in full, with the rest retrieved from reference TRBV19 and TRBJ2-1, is DGGITQSPKYLFRKEGQNVTLSCEQNLNHDAMYWYRQDPGQGLRLIYYSQIVNDFQKGDIAEGYSVSREKKESFPLTVTSAQKNPTAFYLCASTTEGSYNEQFFGPGTRLTVL.

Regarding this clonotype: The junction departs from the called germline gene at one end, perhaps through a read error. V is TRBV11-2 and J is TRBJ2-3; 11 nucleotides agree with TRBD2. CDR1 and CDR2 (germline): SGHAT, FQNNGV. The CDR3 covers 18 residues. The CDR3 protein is CASSSEGLAGGQGDTQYF. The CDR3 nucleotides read TGCGCCAGCAGCTCAGAGGGTCTAGCGGGGGGCCAGGGGGATACGCAGTATTTT.

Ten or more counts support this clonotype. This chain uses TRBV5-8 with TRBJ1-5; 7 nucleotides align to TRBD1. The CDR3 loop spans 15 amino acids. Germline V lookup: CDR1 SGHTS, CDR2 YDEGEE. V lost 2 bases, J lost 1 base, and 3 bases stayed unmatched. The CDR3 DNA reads TGTGCCAGCAGCTTAGGGACAGACAGCAATCAGCCCCAGCATTTT. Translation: CASSLGTDSNQPQHF.

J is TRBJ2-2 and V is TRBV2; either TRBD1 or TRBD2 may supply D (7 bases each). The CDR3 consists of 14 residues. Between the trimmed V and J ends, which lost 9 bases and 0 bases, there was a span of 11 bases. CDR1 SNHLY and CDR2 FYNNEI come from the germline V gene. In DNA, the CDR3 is TGTGCCAGGAGCGGGACAGCGAACACCGGGGAGCTGTTTTTT. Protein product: CARSGTANTGELFF.

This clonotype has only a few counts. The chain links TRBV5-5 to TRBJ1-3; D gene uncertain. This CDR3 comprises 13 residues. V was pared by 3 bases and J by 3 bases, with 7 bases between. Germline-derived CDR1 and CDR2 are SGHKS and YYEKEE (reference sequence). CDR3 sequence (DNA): TGTGCCAGCAGCTCGGGAGGTGGAAACACCATATATTTT. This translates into CASSSGGGNTIYF.

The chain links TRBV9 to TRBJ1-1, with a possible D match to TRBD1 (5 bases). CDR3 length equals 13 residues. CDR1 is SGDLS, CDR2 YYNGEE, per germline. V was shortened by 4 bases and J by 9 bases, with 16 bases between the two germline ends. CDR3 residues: CASSTPGGNQAFF. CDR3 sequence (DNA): TGTGCCAGCAGCACCCCCGGGGGAAATCAAGCTTTCTTT.

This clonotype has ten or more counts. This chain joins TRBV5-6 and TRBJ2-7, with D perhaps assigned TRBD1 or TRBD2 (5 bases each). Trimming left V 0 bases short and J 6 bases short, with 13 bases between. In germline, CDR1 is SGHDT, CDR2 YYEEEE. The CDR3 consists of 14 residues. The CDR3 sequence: CASSLVGPKVEQYF. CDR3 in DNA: TGTGCCAGCAGCTTGGTGGGACCGAAGGTCGAGCAGTACTTC.

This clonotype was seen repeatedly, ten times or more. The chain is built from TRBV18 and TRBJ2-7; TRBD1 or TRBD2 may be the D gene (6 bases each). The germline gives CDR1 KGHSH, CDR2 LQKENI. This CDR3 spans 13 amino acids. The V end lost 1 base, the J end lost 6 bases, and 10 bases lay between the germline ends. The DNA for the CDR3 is TGTGCCAGCTCACCACGGGGGGCGATCGAGCAGTACTTC. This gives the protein CASSPRGAIEQYF. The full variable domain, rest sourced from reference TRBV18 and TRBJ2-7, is NAGVMQNPRHLVRRRGQEARLRCSPMKGHSHVYWYRQLPEEGLKFMVYLQKENIIDESGMPKERFSAEFPKEGPSILRIQQVVRGDSAAYFCASSPRGAIEQYFGPGTRLTVT.

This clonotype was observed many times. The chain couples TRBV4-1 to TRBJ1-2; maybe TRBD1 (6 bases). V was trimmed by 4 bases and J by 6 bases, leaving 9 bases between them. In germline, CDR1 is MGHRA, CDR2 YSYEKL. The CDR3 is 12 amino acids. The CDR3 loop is CASSRGQNGYTF. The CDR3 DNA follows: TGCGCCAGCAGCCGAGGACAGAATGGCTACACCTTC.

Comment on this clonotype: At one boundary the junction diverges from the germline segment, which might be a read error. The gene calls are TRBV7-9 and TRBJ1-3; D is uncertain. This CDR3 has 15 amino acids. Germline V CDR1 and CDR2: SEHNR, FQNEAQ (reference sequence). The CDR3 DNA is TGTGCTAGCAGCTGGATAGTAATCCCTGGAAACACCATATATTTT. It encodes CASSWIVIPGNTIYF.

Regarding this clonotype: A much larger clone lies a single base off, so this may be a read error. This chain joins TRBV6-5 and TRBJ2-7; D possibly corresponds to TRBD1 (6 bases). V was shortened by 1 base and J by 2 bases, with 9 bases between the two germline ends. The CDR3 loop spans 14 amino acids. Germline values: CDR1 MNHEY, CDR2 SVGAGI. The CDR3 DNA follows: TGTGCCAGCAGTTACTTGGACAGACCCTACGAGCAGTACTTC. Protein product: CASSYLDRPYEQYF.

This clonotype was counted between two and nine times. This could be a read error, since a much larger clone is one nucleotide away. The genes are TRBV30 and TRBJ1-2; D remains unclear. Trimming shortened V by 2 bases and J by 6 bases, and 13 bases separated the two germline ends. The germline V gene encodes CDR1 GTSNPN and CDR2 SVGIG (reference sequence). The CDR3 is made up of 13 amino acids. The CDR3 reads CAWSRQAAHGYTF. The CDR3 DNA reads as TGTGCCTGGAGTCGGCAGGCAGCCCATGGCTACACCTTC.

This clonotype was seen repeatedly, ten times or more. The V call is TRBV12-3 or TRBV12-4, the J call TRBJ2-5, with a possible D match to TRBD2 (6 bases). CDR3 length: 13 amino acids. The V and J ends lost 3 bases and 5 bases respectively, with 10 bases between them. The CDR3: CASSFRGSETQYF. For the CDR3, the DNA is TGTGCCAGCAGTTTCCGGGGGTCCGAGACCCAGTACTTC.